This is a list of T cell receptor beta chains from one sample in a study of cytomegalovirus exposure and HLA in healthy donors. Clones were sequenced by immunoSEQ multiplex PCR, and TCRdb holds only the in-frame ones, with some missing. The sample has 30,000 to 50,000 clones. The specimen sequenced was PBMCs. The origin of the receptors is a woman aged 25-40 years in good health and CMV-seropositive. The CDR3 runs from the conserved cysteine through the conserved F or W. D genes are given only for firm matches.

TRBJ1-6 TRBD1 TRBV29-1 TGCAGCGTTTCCGACAGGGGGGGATCACCCCTCCACTTT CSVSDRGGSPLHF
TRBJ2-7 TRBD1 TRBV27 TGTGCCAGCAGTTCCCGACAGGGTGGCGACGAGCAGTACTTC CASSSRQGGDEQYF
TRBJ1-6 . TRBV7-2 TGTGCCAGCAGCAGGGACACTTATAATTCACCCCTCCACTTT CASSRDTYNSPLHF
TRBJ1-6 . TRBV4-2 TGTGCCAGCAGCCAAGATTATGACAGGCTAAATTCACCCCTCCACTTT CASSQDYDRLNSPLHF
TRBJ2-3 . TRBV5-1 TGCGCCAGCAGCTTACAGGGAGATACGCAGTATTTT CASSLQGDTQYF
TRBJ2-7 . TRBV11-2 TGTGCCAGCAGTAAGGTTTGGACAGCCGAATACTACGAGCAGTACTTC CASSKVWTAEYYEQYF
TRBJ2-3 . TRBV29-1 TGCAGCGCGGACTACCTTACAGATACGCAGTATTTT CSADYLTDTQYF
TRBJ2-2 TRBD2 TRBV5-6 TGTGCCAGCAGCTTCGGGGGGGCCAGGAACACCGGGGAGCTGTTTTTT CASSFGGARNTGELFF
TRBJ2-3 . TRBV7-8 TGTGCCAGCAGCGCAGGAAGCGGCGGTCCCAGCACAGATACGCAGTATTTT CASSAGSGGPSTDTQYF
TRBJ1-2 . TRBV25-1 TGTGCCAGCAGTGAGAGTGGTATATATGGCTACACCTTC CASSESGIYGYTF
TRBJ1-2 TRBD1 TRBV7-2 TGTGCCAGCAGCTTAGACACGGCGACAGGGGGCATCTATGGCTACACCTTC CASSLDTATGGIYGYTF
TRBJ1-5 . TRBV6-6 TGTGCCAGCAGTGTTGACAGGAATCAGCCCCAGCATTTT CASSVDRNQPQHF
TRBJ2-7 TRBD1 TRBV30 TGTGCCTGGAATAGGGCAGGGGGTCCCTACGAGCAGTACTTC CAWNRAGGPYEQYF
TRBJ2-7 . TRBV7-9 TGTGCCAGCAGACCAACCCCGCAGGGGACTATCGAGCAGTACTTC CASRPTPQGTIEQYF
TRBJ2-2 . TRBV5-1 TGCGCCAGCGAGCATGGCGGGAACACCGGGGAGCTGTTTTTT CASEHGGNTGELFF
TRBJ1-6 . TRBV6-6 TGTGCCAGCAGCCCTCTTCCGGGGTCCAATTCACCCCTCCACTTT CASSPLPGSNSPLHF
TRBJ1-2 TRBD1 TRBV13 TGTGCCAGCAGCCCAGGGGGGACAGGGGGCTCCAATGGCTACACCTTC CASSPGGTGGSNGYTF
TRBJ1-6 . TRBV27 TGTGCCAGCAGTGGCAGAAATAATTCACCCCTCCACTTT CASSGRNNSPLHF
TRBJ1-6 . TRBV15 TGTGCCACCGCCTTCGGGGAGAATTCACCCCTCCACTTT CATAFGENSPLHF
TRBJ2-7 . TRBV7-9 TGTGCCAGCAGCCCTGGGGGGAACGAGCAGTACTTC CASSPGGNEQYF
TRBJ2-3 . TRBV28 TGTGCCAGCAGTTTGGATGAGGCCTCAGATACGCAGTATTTT CASSLDEASDTQYF
TRBJ1-4 . TRBV4-1 TGCGCCAGCAGCCACCTGGCCGCCCTCGAGGTGTTTTTT CASSHLAALEVFF
TRBJ1-1 . TRBV29-1 TGCAGCGCTAGGCCCCAGGACTCCAACACTGAAGCTTTCTTT CSARPQDSNTEAFF
TRBJ2-5 TRBD2 TRBV5-6 TGTGCCAGCAGCGGAGGATTGGTGTCTAGCGGGGGGAATCAAGAGACCCAGTACTTC CASSGGLVSSGGNQETQYF
TRBJ2-5 TRBD2 TRBV10-3 TGTGCCATCAGGCGCGGGGGACGCCTGGGGGAGACCCAGTACTTC CAIRRGGRLGETQYF
TRBJ2-5 TRBD1 TRBV14 TGTGCCAGCAGCCCCAGAACAGGGGCGAAAGAGACCCAGTACTTC CASSPRTGAKETQYF
TRBJ1-3 TRBD1 TRBV5-1 TGCGCCAGCAGCCTCGCAGGGGGTGGAAACACCATATATTTT CASSLAGGGNTIYF
TRBJ2-7 TRBD1 TRBV18 TGTGCCAGCTCCCCCGGACAGGGGATCTACGAGCAGTACTTC CASSPGQGIYEQYF
TRBJ2-3 . TRBV28 TGTGCCAGCCGAACACAGGCGGCAGGGGGCACAGATACGCAGTATTTT CASRTQAAGGTDTQYF
TRBJ1-5 . TRBV2 TGTGCCAGCTCAAACGAAGGGCGGGACAATCAGCCCCAGCATTTT CASSNEGRDNQPQHF
TRBJ1-2 TRBD1 TRBV7-2 TGTGCCAGCAGCCCGGCACGGGGACAGGGGGCTGGCTACACCTTC CASSPARGQGAGYTF
TRBJ1-2 . TRBV6-1 TGTGCCAGCTTCGGAATACCCCGGGACTCCTATGGCTACACCTTC CASFGIPRDSYGYTF
TRBJ2-3 . TRBV4-1 TGCGCCAGCAGCCAAAAGCTTGCTAGGATGGATACGCAGTATTTT CASSQKLARMDTQYF
TRBJ2-1 TRBD1 TRBV5-6 TGTGCCAGCAGCCCCGGACAGGGGGCTTACAATGAGCAGTTCTTC CASSPGQGAYNEQFF
TRBJ2-4 TRBD1 TRBV2 TGTGCCAGCAGTGAAGCGGGGACAGGGGGAAACATTCAGTACTTC CASSEAGTGGNIQYF
TRBJ1-3 . TRBV7-2 TGTGCCAGCAGCGCAGGGATGGGAAACACCATATATTTT CASSAGMGNTIYF
TRBJ1-6 TRBD1 TRBV19 TGTGCCAGTAGCCCTTCCCGGGACAGGGTCTATAATTCACCCCTCCACTTT CASSPSRDRVYNSPLHF
TRBJ1-1 . TRBV11-1 TGTGCCAGCAGCACTTTAGCCACTGAAGCTTTCTTT CASSTLATEAFF
TRBJ2-2 TRBD2 TRBV2 TGTGCCAGCAGTAAGCGGGGGGCTTTGAACACCGGGGAGCTGTTTTTT CASSKRGALNTGELFF
TRBJ1-1 . TRBV2 TGTGCCAGCAACGGCGACAGGAGGAACACTGAAGCTTTCTTT CASNGDRRNTEAFF
TRBJ2-5 . TRBV5-6 TGTGCCAGCAGCTTGCGTCCCGGGGGGACCCAGTACTTC CASSLRPGGTQYF
TRBJ2-3 TRBD1 TRBV5-1 TGCGCCAGCAGCCCGGGACAGAACCCTACAGATACGCAGTATTTT CASSPGQNPTDTQYF
TRBJ2-2 . TRBV10-2 TGCGCCAGCATGGGCCACCGGGACATAGAGGGCGGGGAGCTGTTTTTT CASMGHRDIEGGELFF
TRBJ1-1 TRBD1 TRBV5-6 TGTGCCAGCAGTTCTACAGGGGTGCGGACTGAAGCTTTCTTT CASSSTGVRTEAFF
TRBJ2-7 . TRBV7-8 TGTGCCAGCAGCCAACGAACAGTGGACTACGAGCAGTACTTC CASSQRTVDYEQYF
TRBJ1-2 . TRBV7-2 TGTGCCAGCAGCCCCCAGGGCGGCTATGGCTACACCTTC CASSPQGGYGYTF
TRBJ1-4 . TRBV7-9 TGTGCCAGCAGCTCCGGACAGCCTAATGAAAAACTGTTTTTT CASSSGQPNEKLFF
TRBJ2-5 . TRBV6-5 TGTGCCAGCGGGGGGGAGACCCAGTACTTC CASGGETQYF
TRBJ2-1 . TRBV4-1 TGCGCCAGCAGCCAATCCGGGGGGCGCTACAATGAGCAGTTCTTC CASSQSGGRYNEQFF
TRBJ2-1 TRBD1 TRBV19 TGTGTCCCCAAAACAGGGGGTCTCGATGAGCAGTTCTTC CVPKTGGLDEQFF
TRBJ1-3 . TRBV11-2 TGTGCCAGTGAGAACGTCGACACCATATATTTT CASENVDTIYF
TRBJ1-5 TRBD1 TRBV7-2 TGTGCCAGCAGCTTAGGGACAGGACGGAGGGATCAGCCCCAGCATTTT CASSLGTGRRDQPQHF
TRBJ2-7 . TRBV11-3 TGTGCCAGCAGCTTAGGGGGACAATCCTACGAGCAGTACTTC CASSLGGQSYEQYF
TRBJ2-7 . TRBV6-1 TGTGCCAGCAGTGAAAAGGGGGAGAGGGAGCAGTACTTC CASSEKGEREQYF
TRBJ2-7 . TRBV19 TGTGCCAGTAGTATTGGATGGGGCGGAGAGCAGTACTTC CASSIGWGGEQYF
TRBJ1-6 . TRBV4-1 TGCGCCAGCAGCCAAGGGGGGGGCGGATTTGTAGGTTCACCCCTCCACTTT CASSQGGGGFVGSPLHF